These 21 T cell receptor beta chains were sequenced from one sample in a study of T-cell memory formation after mild COVID-19. MiXCR, applied by TCRdb to the 5' RACE reads, yields one record per CDR3 protein. The sample carries about 320,000 distinct CDR3 sequences, over 11% recorded once. The sample consisted of PBMCs or a T cell subset sorted from them (not recorded which). The receptors shown here come from a man younger than 30 who had mild COVID-19 (a few samples of this study predate the infection). Cell type and time point are not known.

This clonotype was recorded at least ten times. This chain uses TRBV5-1 with TRBJ2-3; a weak D match, TRBD2 (5 bases). Germline CDR1 is SGHRS and CDR2 is YFSETQ. CDR3 length: 14 residues. The ends were cut back, 4 bases at V and 1 base at J, with 10 bases in the middle. The CDR3 DNA follows: TGCGCCAGCAGCCCCGAGGGCCGCACAGATACGCAGTATTTT. Translating it yields CASSPEGRTDTQYF.

There are a few counts of this clonotype. For the CDR3, the DNA is TGTGCCAGCAGCAGGACAGGGGGCATTCTAAATTCACCCCTCCACTTT. Translated, it gives CASSRTGGILNSPLHF. The V call is TRBV7-2, the J call TRBJ1-6, with 11 nucleotides matching TRBD1. The CDR3 length is 16 residues. J was trimmed by 7 bases and V by 5 bases; bases with no gene match: 7. CDR1 is SGHTA, CDR2 FQGNSA, per germline.

This clonotype has at least ten counts. The genes are TRBV4-1 and TRBJ2-3; D is ambiguous. The CDR3 loop spans 16 amino acids. The V end was cut by 0 bases, the J end by 4 bases, with 14 bases between. Germline values: CDR1 MGHRA, CDR2 YSYEKL. The chain's CDR3 is CASSQEFAPSPDTQYF. CDR3 sequence (DNA): TGCGCCAGCAGCCAAGAGTTTGCCCCAAGTCCAGATACGCAGTATTTT.

This clonotype was detected a few times. J is TRBJ2-5 and V is TRBV18; 9 bases are a match to TRBD2. This CDR3 comprises 16 residues. The ends lost 2 bases at V and 1 base at J; junction bases unmatched: 5. Germline V CDR1 and CDR2: KGHSH, LQKENI. The CDR3 protein is CASSPKLAGIQETQYF. As DNA, the CDR3 is TGTGCCAGCTCACCAAAGCTAGCGGGGATCCAAGAGACCCAGTACTTC.

In its sample, this clonotype was seen many times. The chain combines TRBV4-1 with TRBJ2-7, with D perhaps matching TRBD1 or TRBD2 (5 bases each). The CDR3 sequence is 15 residues long. Germline loops: CDR1 MGHRA, CDR2 YSYEKL. Trimming removed 6 bases from V and 1 base from J, with 16 bases in between. Here the CDR3 DNA reads TGCGCCAGCAGACCAGGGAGTTCCCCGTCCTACGAGCAGTACTTC. This gives the protein CASRPGSSPSYEQYF.

This clonotype was counted a few times. The rearrangement links TRBV7-8 to TRBJ2-7; D is tentatively TRBD1 or TRBD2 (5 bases each). The CDR3 is 15 amino acids. Deletions cut 7 bases from V and 5 bases from J, with 21 bases between. Germline assignment: CDR1 SGHVS and CDR2 FQNEAQ. The CDR3, as DNA: TGTGCCAGCACCTTTAGCGAGGGACGAGGGGACGAGCAGTACGTC. Translated, it gives CASTFSEGRGDEQYV.

This clonotype was seen a few times. The V gene is TRBV24-1, the J gene TRBJ2-5; D is possibly TRBD1 (5 bases). CDR3 length: 14 amino acids. The V gene's germline CDR1 is KGHDR and CDR2 SFDVKD. V was trimmed by 3 bases and J by 3 bases, leaving 10 bases between them. The CDR3 is CATSDPSREETQYF. The CDR3 DNA reads TGTGCCACCAGTGATCCCTCCAGGGAAGAGACCCAGTACTTC.

This rearrangement joins TRBV12-3 or TRBV12-4 to TRBJ1-4; D uncertain. V lost 2 bases, J lost 4 bases, and 8 bases lay in between. The CDR3 has 14 amino acids. The CDR3 sequence: CASSLSPHNEKLFF. The DNA of the CDR3 is TGTGCCAGCAGTTTATCGCCGCATAATGAAAAACTGTTTTTT.

The chain couples TRBV5-1 to TRBJ1-1, with D uncertain. This CDR3 is built from 14 residues. Trimming shortened V by 0 bases and J by 4 bases, and 10 bases separated the two germline ends. Germline CDR1 and CDR2: SGHRS and YFSETQ. CDR3 residues: CASSLEGGSTEAFF. CDR3 in DNA: TGCGCCAGCAGCTTGGAGGGCGGGAGCACTGAAGCTTTCTTT.

The chain couples TRBV6-5 to TRBJ1-2; D unclear. CDR1 and CDR2 (germline): MNHEY, SVGAGI. The length of the CDR3 is 14 residues. Between the trimmed V and J ends, which lost 2 bases and 9 bases, there was a span of 16 bases. The CDR3 loop is CASSYAGGLLSYTF. In DNA, the CDR3 is TGTGCCAGCAGTTACGCGGGCGGACTCCTGAGCTACACCTTC.

This clonotype was seen many times. This chain uses TRBV4-3 with TRBJ1-1; D uncertain. The V gene's germline CDR1 is LGHNA and CDR2 YSLEER. Trimming removed 0 bases from V and 1 base from J, with 6 bases in between. The CDR3 totals 14 residues. CDR3 protein: CASSQDMGNTEAFF. The CDR3 DNA reads as TGCGCCAGCAGCCAAGATATGGGGAACACTGAAGCTTTCTTT.

The chain has TRBV5-1 and TRBJ2-5; D not certain. CDR1 and CDR2 (germline): SGHRS, YFSETQ. Deletions cut 0 bases from V and 2 bases from J, with 8 bases between. There are 14 residues in the CDR3. CDR3 nucleotides: TGCGCCAGCAGCTTGGCCCCCAAACAAGAGACCCAGTACTTC. Amino acid sequence: CASSLAPKQETQYF.

The chain uses TRBV20-1 and TRBJ2-7, with TRBD1 matching over 9 bases. Unmatched junction bases numbered 13, after V lost 6 bases and J lost 7 bases. CDR3 length: 14 amino acids. Germline V gene sequence: CDR1 DFQATT, CDR2 SNEGSKA (reference sequence). The CDR3 region has the DNA TGCAGTGCGCAGCCAGGGACAGGGATTCAAGAGCAGTACTTC. Protein: CSAQPGTGIQEQYF.

This clonotype turned up a few times. This rearrangement joins TRBV30 to TRBJ1-2; no clear D gene. The ends were cut back, 0 bases at V and 7 bases at J, with 12 bases in the middle. Germline V gene sequence: CDR1 GTSNPN, CDR2 SVGIG (reference sequence). The CDR3 loop spans 13 amino acids. CDR3 sequence (DNA): TGTGCCTGGAGTGTTGTGGAGGGAGGTGGCTACACCTTC. It specifies CAWSVVEGGGYTF.

This clonotype occurred a few times. The chain links TRBV5-1 to TRBJ2-3; TRBD2 aligns across 13 bases. Germline lookup yields CDR1 SGHRS and CDR2 YFSETQ. The CDR3 loop spans 17 amino acids. Germline trimming cut 0 bases from V and 6 bases from J; bases unmatched to any gene: 7. The CDR3 loop is CASSLATSGGADDTQYF. In DNA, the CDR3 is TGCGCCAGCAGCTTGGCAACTAGCGGGGGGGCCGATGATACGCAGTATTTT.

In its sample, this clonotype was seen a few times. The chain links TRBV5-1 to TRBJ2-7; D is possibly TRBD1 or TRBD2 (6 bases each). The CDR3 consists of 16 residues. Germline assignment: CDR1 SGHRS and CDR2 YFSETQ. V lost 2 bases to trimming and J lost 4 bases, with 19 bases between them. CDR3 sequence: CASSFWGVRGNYEQYF. In DNA, the CDR3 is TGCGCCAGCAGCTTCTGGGGGGTCAGGGGAAATTACGAGCAGTACTTC.

The DNA for the CDR3 is TGTGCCAGCAGCTTATGGGCCAGGGGGAACGAGCAGTACGTC. Translation: CASSLWARGNEQYV. V usage is TRBV11-3 and J usage is TRBJ2-7; 7 bases map to TRBD1. The CDR3 runs 14 residues. The germline CDR1 and CDR2 sequences are SGHNT and YENEEA. J lost 5 bases, V lost 2 bases, and 6 bases had no gene match.

This clonotype was seen a single time. The J gene is TRBJ1-1, the V gene TRBV4-3; 10 bases fit TRBD1. J lost 1 base, V lost 0 bases, and 2 bases had no gene match. Germline values: CDR1 LGHNA, CDR2 YSLEER. The CDR3 is made up of 16 amino acids. The CDR3 is CASSQEDRGPNTEAFF. DNA of the CDR3: TGCGCCAGCAGCCAAGAAGACAGGGGGCCGAACACTGAAGCTTTCTTT.

The chain combines TRBV7-8 with TRBJ2-3, with 8 bases identical to TRBD2. CDR1 SGHVS and CDR2 FQNEAQ come from the germline V gene. The CDR3 has 16 residues. Trimming at V came to 1 base and at J to 3 bases, leaving 6 bases not matched to a gene. CDR3: CASSLVSGGPTDTQYF. CDR3 nucleotide sequence: TGTGCCAGCAGCTTAGTATCGGGAGGGCCGACAGATACGCAGTATTTT.

The sample holds a few counts of this clonotype. The rearrangement links TRBV12-3 or TRBV12-4 to TRBJ1-2; D is undetermined. V was clipped by 5 bases and J by 7 bases, with 23 bases between them. CDR3 length: 16 residues. The CDR3 loop is CASSPDIPMGVSGYTF. The DNA of the CDR3 is TGTGCCAGCAGTCCCGACATACCGATGGGTGTCTCTGGCTACACCTTC.

This clonotype has ten or more counts. The genes are TRBV9 and TRBJ2-5, with 12 bases aligning to TRBD2. The V and J ends lost 4 bases and 0 bases, in that order; junction bases with no gene match: 4. CDR3 length equals 16 residues. Germline CDR1 reads SGDLS; CDR2 reads YYNGEE. This CDR3 reads CASSLRLAGDQETQYF. The CDR3 DNA reads as TGTGCCAGCAGCCTCCGACTAGCGGGGGACCAAGAGACCCAGTACTTC.